These 11 T cell receptor beta chains were all obtained from the same sample, sequenced in a study of Ad26.COV2.S vaccination and SARS-CoV-2 variants. The table came from immunoSEQ multiplex PCR; TCRdb's copy has only in-frame clones and leaves some out. The sample consists of under 150,000 clones, about nine tenths of them appearing once. Material: peripheral blood, obtained after recovery from COVID-19. These receptors originate from a human donor who had recovered from COVID-19.

V usage is TRBV19 and J usage is TRBJ2-1; TRBD1 matches at 7 bases. This CDR3 is built from 14 residues. After removal of 9 bases from V and 3 bases from J, the junction contained 8 bases not matched to a gene. Germline V gives CDR1 LNHDA, CDR2 SQIVND (reference sequence). This CDR3 is CASSLGGVYNEQFF. The CDR3 DNA sequence: TGTGCCAGCTCGTTAGGGGGCGTCTACAATGAGCAGTTCTTC. The variable domain in full, with the rest retrieved from reference TRBV19 and TRBJ2-1, is DGGITQSPKYLFRKEGQNVTLSCEQNLNHDAMYWYRQDPGQGLRLIYYSQIVNDFQKGDIAEGYSVSREKKESFPLTVTSAQKNPTAFYLCASSLGGVYNEQFFGPGTRLTVL.

This clone was observed a single time. The chain links TRBV5-6 to TRBJ1-5; possibly TRBD1 for D (6 bases). In germline, CDR1 is SGHDT, CDR2 YYEEEE. The CDR3 has 16 amino acids. V was pared by 0 bases and J by 7 bases, with 17 bases between. CDR3 sequence reads: CASSLGFAGAVQPQHF. The CDR3 DNA follows: TGTGCCAGCAGCTTGGGTTTCGCGGGGGCGGTACAGCCCCAGCATTTT.

The rearrangement uses TRBV21-1 and TRBJ2-7; no check of the table's D call, TRBD2, against the DNA was made. TRBV21-1 is listed as a pseudogene. This CDR3 region has 14 residues. The CDR3 sequence: CASTGLAGGDEQYF. In DNA form, the CDR3 reads TGTGCCAGTACGGGACTAGCGGGGGGAGACGAGCAGTACTTC.

The genes are TRBV5-1 and TRBJ2-6; 7 bases align to TRBD2. This CDR3 is 15 amino acids long. Trimming took 5 bases from V and 5 from J; bases not matched to a gene: 7. Germline CDR1 and CDR2: SGHRS and YFSETQ. The CDR3 loop reads CASRVGGQRANVLTF. The CDR3 nucleotides are TGCGCCAGCAGAGTGGGAGGGCAGAGGGCCAACGTCCTGACTTTC.

The chain combines TRBV4-3 with TRBJ1-2, with 7 positions matching TRBD1. This CDR3 is built from 14 residues. Trimming took 4 bases from V and 7 from J; bases not matched to a gene: 9. Per germline, CDR1 LGHNA and CDR2 YSLEER. The CDR3 sequence is CASSLHRGSGGYTF. Here the CDR3 DNA reads TGCGCCAGCAGCCTACACAGGGGATCGGGTGGCTACACCTTC.

This chain uses TRBV10-3 with TRBJ1-2; D ambiguous. Trimming cost V 4 bases and J 4 bases, with 13 bases left between them. The length of the CDR3 is 14 residues. Germline CDR1 is ENHRY and CDR2 is SYGVKD. The CDR3 reads CAISAANGIYGYTF. CDR3 DNA sequence: TGTGCCATCAGTGCGGCTAATGGCATCTATGGCTACACCTTC.

The V gene is TRBV28, the J gene TRBJ1-1; no firm D call. Germline CDR1 reads MDHEN; CDR2 reads SYDVKM. The CDR3 is 13 amino acids. The V gene lost 11 bases and the J gene lost 0 bases, with 13 bases spanning the gap. The CDR3 DNA is TGTGCCTGCCTCGGGGAGATGAACACTGAAGCTTTCTTT. Protein: CACLGEMNTEAFF.

Only a few counts were recorded for this clone. V and J are TRBV7-9 and TRBJ1-1; TRBD1 matches at 7 bases. J gave up 10 bases and V 0 bases, and 8 bases lay outside the gene matches. The CDR3 sequence is 14 residues long. The germline V gene encodes CDR1 SEHNR and CDR2 FQNEAQ (reference sequence). This CDR3 is CASSLAGDSKGAFF. CDR3 DNA: TGTGCCAGCAGCTTAGCGGGGGACAGTAAAGGAGCTTTCTTT.

In this sample, this clone turned up a few times. The CDR3, as DNA: TGTGCCAGCAGTGCCTCTAGGGGGGTGGATGAGCAGTTCTTC. Translation gives CASSASRGVDEQFF. The chain recombines TRBV6-6 with TRBJ2-1, with D possibly being TRBD1 or TRBD2 (6 bases each). V was pared by 5 bases and J by 8 bases, with 16 bases between. Germline CDR1 reads MNHNY; CDR2 reads SVGAGI (reference sequence). This CDR3 is built from 14 residues.

The rearrangement joins TRBV7-2 to TRBJ1-4; maybe TRBD1 (5 bases). Deletions cut 3 bases from V and 7 bases from J, with 9 bases between. Germline CDR1 is SGHTA and CDR2 is FQGNSA. The CDR3 consists of 13 residues. CDR3 protein: CASSLGTSEKLFF. In DNA, the CDR3 is TGTGCCAGCAGCTTGGGGACGTCTGAAAAACTGTTTTTT.

The chain joins TRBV9 to TRBJ2-5; 10 bases fit TRBD2. J was trimmed by 2 bases and V by 0 bases; bases with no gene match: 4. The CDR3 is 16 amino acids. CDR1 and CDR2 (germline): SGDLS, YYNGEE. CDR3 sequence reads: CASSVAPAGGQETQYF. The CDR3 DNA is TGTGCCAGCAGCGTAGCTCCAGCGGGGGGGCAAGAGACCCAGTACTTC.